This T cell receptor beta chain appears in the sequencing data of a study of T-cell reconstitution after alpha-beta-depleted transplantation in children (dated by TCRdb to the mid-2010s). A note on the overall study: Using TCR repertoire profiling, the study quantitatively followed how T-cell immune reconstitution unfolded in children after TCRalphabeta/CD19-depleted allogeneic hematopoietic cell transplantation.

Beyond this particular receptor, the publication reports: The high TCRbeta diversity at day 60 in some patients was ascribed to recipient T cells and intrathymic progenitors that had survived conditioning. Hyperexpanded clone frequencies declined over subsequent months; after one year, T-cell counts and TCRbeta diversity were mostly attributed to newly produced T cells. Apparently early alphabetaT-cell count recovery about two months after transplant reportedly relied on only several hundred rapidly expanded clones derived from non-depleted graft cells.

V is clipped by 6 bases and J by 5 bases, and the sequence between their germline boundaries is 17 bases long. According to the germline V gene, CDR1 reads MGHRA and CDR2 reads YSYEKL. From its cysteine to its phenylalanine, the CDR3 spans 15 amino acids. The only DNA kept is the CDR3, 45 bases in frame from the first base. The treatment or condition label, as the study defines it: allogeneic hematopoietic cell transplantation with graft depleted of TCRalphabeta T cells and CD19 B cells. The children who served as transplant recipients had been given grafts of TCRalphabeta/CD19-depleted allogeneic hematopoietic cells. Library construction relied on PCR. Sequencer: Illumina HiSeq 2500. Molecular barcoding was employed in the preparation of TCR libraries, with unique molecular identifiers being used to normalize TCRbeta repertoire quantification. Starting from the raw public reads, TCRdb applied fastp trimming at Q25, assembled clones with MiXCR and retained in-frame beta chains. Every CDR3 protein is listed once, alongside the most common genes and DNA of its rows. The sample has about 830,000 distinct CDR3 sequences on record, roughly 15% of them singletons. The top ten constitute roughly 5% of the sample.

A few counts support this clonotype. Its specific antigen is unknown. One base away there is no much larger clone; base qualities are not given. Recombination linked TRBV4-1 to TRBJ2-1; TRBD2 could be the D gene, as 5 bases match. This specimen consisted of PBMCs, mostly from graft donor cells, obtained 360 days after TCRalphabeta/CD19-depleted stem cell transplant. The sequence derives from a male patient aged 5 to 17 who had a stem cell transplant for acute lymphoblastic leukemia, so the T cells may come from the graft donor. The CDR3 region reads CASRKRGEVDNEQFF. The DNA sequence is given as TGCGCCAGCAGGAAACGGGGTGAGGTGGACAATGAGCAGTTCTTC.